One sample yielded the 27 T cell receptor beta chains listed below, sequenced in a study of tumor-infiltrating lymphocytes in primary liver carcinoma. Extraction also yielded germline DNA, while blood RNA was obtained from unsorted whole blood. TCR beta cDNA was made from 450 to 600 ng total RNA with a constant-region primer. Libraries of TCR beta came from three nested multiplex PCR rounds with slightly modified ARM-PCR. A C-beta reverse primer and TRBV1-TRBV30 forward primers served in each of the first two PCR rounds, at about 10 cycles apiece. TCRdb independently ran MiXCR on the multiplex PCR reads; one entry per CDR3 protein. The sample includes approximately 320,000 distinct CDR3 sequences, almost 60% seen only once; the top ten take about a sixth. The sample comprised peripheral blood. These receptors were obtained from a woman aged 30 to 39 with primary liver carcinoma and hepatitis B virus infection.

The V and J genes are TRBV28 and TRBJ2-7; D possibly corresponds to TRBD2 (7 bases). The CDR3 is 15 residues long. CDR1 and CDR2 (germline): MDHEN, SYDVKM. The V end was cut by 3 bases, the J end by 2 bases, with 14 bases between. CDR3 coding DNA: TGTGCCAGCAGTTTGGGGGGGGGGCGGACCTACGAGCAGTACTTC. Its protein is CASSLGGGRTYEQYF. Complete variable domain (other parts from reference TRBV28 and TRBJ2-7): DVKVTQSSRYLVKRTGEKVFLECVQDMDHENMFWYRQDPGLGLRLIYFSYDVKMKEKGDIPEGYSVSREKKERFSLILESASTNQTSMYLCASSLGGGRTYEQYFGPGTRLTVT.

This clonotype came up a few times. This sequence joins TRBV6-6 and TRBJ2-5, with TRBD1 matching over 9 bases. The V gene end was trimmed by 0 bases and the J gene end by 1 base; junction bases not matched to a gene: 3. Germline V gene lookup returns CDR1 MNHNY and CDR2 SVGAGI (reference sequence). The CDR3 has 16 residues. The CDR3 DNA follows: TGTGCCAGCAGTTACTCTGGGACAGGGTCCCAAGAGACCCAGTACTTC. Translated, it gives CASSYSGTGSQETQYF.

Comment on this clonotype: With a much larger clone just one base away, this may be a read error. This sequence joins TRBV29-1 and TRBJ2-7, with 7 positions matching TRBD1. V gave up 4 bases and J gave up 0 bases; unmatched junction bases: 3. Germline CDR1 SQVTM, CDR2 ANQGSEA. The CDR3 is 13 residues long. The CDR3 nucleotides are TGCAGCGTTGTCAGGGGGTTCTCCTACGAGCAGTACTTC. It codes for CSVVRGFSYEQYF.

This clonotype came up many times. This chain joins TRBV29-1 and TRBJ1-1; D not resolved. The V and J ends lost 2 bases and 1 base respectively, with 8 bases between them. The CDR3 loop spans 13 amino acids. Germline loops: CDR1 SQVTM, CDR2 ANQGSEA. CDR3 amino acids: CSVEIPPNTEAFF. CDR3 coding DNA: TGCAGCGTTGAAATCCCTCCGAACACTGAAGCTTTCTTT.

Of note for this clonotype: At one boundary the junction diverges from the germline segment, which might be a read error. The chain combines TRBV11-1 with TRBJ2-5, with unresolved D. The CDR3 loop spans 14 amino acids. From germline, CDR1 is SGHAT and CDR2 FQDESV (reference sequence). The DNA for the CDR3 is TGTGCCAGCAGCCCCCTAGTGGGAAGCGAGACCCAGTGCTTC. This translates into CASSPLVGSETQCF.

Of note for this clonotype: A read error is likely, as this CDR3 ends without the conserved phenylalanine or tryptophan. The V call is TRBV11-2, the J call TRBJ2-7; TRBD2 matches 13 bases. CDR3 length equals 15 residues. Germline CDR1 is SGHAT and CDR2 is FQNNGV. Trimming took 2 bases from V and 9 from J; bases not matched to a gene: 7. CDR3 in amino acids: CASSLSGLAGAGQYL. The CDR3 bases are TGTGCCAGCAGCTTATCTGGACTAGCGGGAGCCGGGCAGTACTTA.

Of note for this clonotype: The CDR3 does not end in the conserved phenylalanine or tryptophan, so this is likely a read error. This sequence joins TRBV6-5 and TRBJ2-7; 14 bases fit TRBD2. Germline CDR1 and CDR2: MNHEY and SVGAGI. The CDR3 covers 16 residues. Trimming cost V 6 bases and J 4 bases; bases outside gene matches: 8. The CDR3 spells CASSGLAGGTSYEQYL. CDR3 DNA sequence: TGTGCCAGCAGCGGACTAGCGGGAGGAACGTCATACGAGCAGTACCTC.

The genes are TRBV10-3 and TRBJ2-3; D is possibly TRBD2 (6 bases). Germline-derived CDR1 and CDR2 are ENHRY and SYGVKD. V shed 1 base and J shed 5 bases, with 10 bases lying between them. This CDR3 spans 14 amino acids. In nucleotides, the CDR3 is TGTGCCATCAGTGAGTTAGCGGCCCTAGATACGCAGTATTTT. Residues: CAISELAALDTQYF.

Remarks on this clonotype: Given a much more abundant clone one base away, this may be a read error. The rearrangement uses TRBV6-1 and TRBJ2-2; D might be TRBD2 (5 bases). In germline, CDR1 is MNHNS, CDR2 SASEGT. The length of the CDR3 is 11 residues. The CDR3 sequence is CASGLTGELLF. The DNA of the CDR3 is TGTGCCAGCGGTCTTACCGGGGAGCTGTTATTT.

As regards this clonotype: A much larger clone lies one base from this, so it may be a read error. This chain joins TRBV5-4 and TRBJ2-2, with 11 bases fitting TRBD2. CDR3 length: 14 amino acids. CDR1 is SGHNT and CDR2 is YYREEE in the germline V gene (reference sequence). Germline trimming cut 7 bases from V and 6 bases from J; bases unmatched to any gene: 5. CDR3 residues: CASGELAGAGELFF. The CDR3 DNA reads as TGTGCCAGCGGCGAACTAGCGGGAGCCGGGGAGCTGTTTTTT.

This clonotype occurred many times. This chain joins TRBV29-1 and TRBJ2-7, with D tentatively TRBD2 (6 bases). Germline-derived CDR1 and CDR2 are SQVTM and ANQGSEA. The CDR3 consists of 12 residues. The V and J ends lost 5 bases and 3 bases respectively, with 11 bases between them. The CDR3 loop reads CSVWAGSYEQYF. As DNA, the CDR3 is TGCAGCGTTTGGGCGGGGAGCTACGAGCAGTACTTC.

As to this clonotype: An end of the junction does not agree with germline; a read error may underlie this. The gene calls are TRBV28 and TRBJ2-7; D might be TRBD1 (6 bases). The CDR3 is 14 amino acids. Germline V gives CDR1 MDHEN, CDR2 SYDVKM. This CDR3 reads CTSETGASSYEQYF. The CDR3 DNA is TGTACCAGTGAGACAGGCGCCAGCTCCTACGAGCAGTACTTC.

Points on this clonotype: A read error is possible here, since a much larger clone lies one base away. The chain employs TRBV11-2 and TRBJ2-1, with 7 positions matching TRBD1. Germline loops: CDR1 SGHAT, CDR2 FQNNGV. The CDR3 runs to 17 residues. Here the CDR3 reads CVSSSNGQVISYNEQFF. Written as DNA, the CDR3 is TGTGTCAGCAGCTCAAACGGACAGGTGATCTCCTACAATGAGCAGTTCTTC.

For the CDR3, the DNA is TGTGCCAGCAGCCACCAGGTGGACATATCCGCGTCCACCTTC. It codes for CASSHQVDISASTF. The V call is TRBV7-9, the J call TRBJ1-2, with D possibly matching TRBD1 (5 bases). Trimming removed 5 bases from V and 13 bases from J, with 23 bases in between. The CDR3 is made up of 14 amino acids. Germline values: CDR1 SEHNR, CDR2 FQNEAQ (reference sequence). The full variable domain, rest sourced from reference TRBV7-9 and TRBJ1-2, is DTGVSQNPRHKITKRGQNVTFRCDPISEHNRLYWYRQTLGQGPEFLTYFQNEAQLEKSRLLSDRFSAERPKGSFSTLEIQRTEQGDSAMYLCASSHQVDISASTFGSGTRLTVV.

This clonotype was seen just once. The chain is built from TRBV6-2 or TRBV6-3 and TRBJ1-5; D call uncertain. CDR3 size: 14 residues. CDR1 is MNHEY, CDR2 SVGEGT, per germline. Deletions cut 0 bases from V and 11 bases from J, with 14 bases between. In nucleotides, the CDR3 is TGTGCCAGCAGTTACTCGACCAGGCCACGGGCCCAGCATTTT. This encodes CASSYSTRPRAQHF.

This clonotype was recorded only once. One junction end disagrees with the germline gene, perhaps due to a read error. The CDR3 sequence is CANSPGTGYHGYTF. CDR3 nucleotides: TGTGCCAACAGTCCCGGGACAGGGTATCATGGCTACACCTTC. The chain has TRBV6-6 and TRBJ1-2; 9 bases are shared with TRBD1. The CDR3 runs to 14 residues. Looked up from germline, CDR1 is MNHNY and CDR2 is SVGAGI (reference sequence).

This clonotype appeared a few times. At one end, the junction sequence differs from germline, possibly due to a read error. This chain links TRBV29-1 with TRBJ2-7; tentative D call: TRBD2 (5 bases). The V gene's germline CDR1 is SQVTM and CDR2 ANQGSEA. This CDR3 region has 12 residues. Written as DNA, the CDR3 is TGTAGCGTTGAAGTGGTGACCTACGAGCAGTACTTC. Protein: CSVEVVTYEQYF.

V usage is TRBV6-5 and J usage is TRBJ2-7, with 9 bases that match TRBD1. The CDR3 runs 14 residues. J was trimmed by 5 bases and V by 4 bases; bases with no gene match: 6. The germline gives CDR1 MNHEY, CDR2 SVGAGI. The CDR3 loop is CASSSPGQGHEQYF. In DNA form, the CDR3 reads TGTGCCAGCAGTTCTCCGGGACAGGGCCACGAGCAGTACTTC.

This clonotype was found a few times. The gene calls are TRBV28 and TRBJ2-1; 11 bases map to TRBD2. This CDR3 spans 17 amino acids. V trimming: 6 bases; J trimming: 5 bases; junction bases outside the gene matches: 12. CDR1 MDHEN and CDR2 SYDVKM come from the germline V gene. CDR3 region: CASSRITSGRINNEQFF. In DNA form, the CDR3 reads TGTGCCAGCAGCCGGATCACTAGCGGGAGAATTAACAATGAGCAGTTCTTC.

Concerning this clonotype itself: This is likely a read error, given that the CDR3 carries no conserved phenylalanine or tryptophan at its end. This chain connects TRBV4-2 to TRBJ1-1; D is unclear. V lost 0 bases and J lost 4, with 6 bases in between. CDR3 length: 13 residues. The V gene's germline CDR1 is LGHNA and CDR2 YNFKEQ. CDR3: CASSQDGVTEAFY. The DNA for the CDR3 is TGTGCCAGCAGCCAAGATGGGGTCACTGAAGCTTTCTAT.

V usage is TRBV11-2 and J usage is TRBJ2-2, with D tentatively TRBD2 (6 bases). V lost 3 bases and J lost 8, with 16 bases in between. The germline V gene has CDR1 SGHAT and CDR2 FQNNGV. This CDR3 spans 15 amino acids. CDR3 in DNA: TGTGCCAGCAGCTTGATTACGGGACTCACAGGGGAGCTGTTTTTT. Translated, it gives CASSLITGLTGELFF.

As for this clonotype: A much larger clone sits a single nucleotide away, making a read error possible. The CDR3 coding sequence is TGCACCGGTGGACAGTCAATGAACACTGAAGCTTTCTTT. Translated, it gives CTGGQSMNTEAFF. The V call is TRBV29-1, the J call TRBJ1-1; perhaps TRBD1 as D (6 bases). From germline, CDR1 is SQVTM and CDR2 ANQGSEA. There are 13 residues in the CDR3. The whole variable domain, filled in from reference TRBV29-1 and TRBJ1-1, reads SAVISQKPSRDICQRGTSLTIQCQVDSQVTMMFWYRQQPGQSLTLIATANQGSEATYESGFVIDKFPISRPNLTFSTLTVSNMSPEDSSIYLCTGGQSMNTEAFFGQGTRLTVV.

Concerning this clonotype: A much larger clone sits a single nucleotide away, making a read error possible. The rearrangement links TRBV12-3 or TRBV12-4 to TRBJ1-1; D unclear. This CDR3 is 15 amino acids long. The DNA of the CDR3 is TGTGCCAGCAGTTCTCCCTGGACCGCCATCACGGAAGCTTCCTTT. Protein product: CASSSPWTAITEASF.

A remark on this clonotype: One base away lies a much larger clone, so this may be a sequencing read error. V is TRBV4-2 and J is TRBJ1-5; no reliable D call. Near its end, the DNA agrees better with TRBJ2-3, so the J call may be wrong. The CDR3 consists of 15 residues. Germline values: CDR1 LGHNA, CDR2 YNFKEQ. CDR3 DNA sequence: TGTGCCAGCAGCCAAGATTGGTCTAACAATCAGCCCCAGTATTTT. Its protein is CASSQDWSNNQPQYF.

The CDR3 region has the DNA TGTGCCAGCAGTAGAGAGCTGGGACTAGCCCCAAATGAGCAGTTCTTC. Translated: CASSRELGLAPNEQFF. The J gene is TRBJ2-1, the V gene TRBV11-2, with 9 bases lining up with TRBD2. The germline V gene has CDR1 SGHAT and CDR2 FQNNGV. The CDR3 contains 16 residues. V trimming: 6 bases; J trimming: 7 bases; junction bases outside the gene matches: 13.

With respect to this clonotype: A much larger clone lies one base from this, so it may be a read error. The V call is TRBV10-2, the J call TRBJ2-5; 9 bases are shared with TRBD1. Losses at the gene ends were 9 bases for V and 2 bases for J; bases not matched to a gene: 13. Germline lookup yields CDR1 WSHSY and CDR2 SAAADI. The CDR3 spans 16 residues. CDR3 loop: CARSQLGTGPQETQYF. The DNA of the CDR3 is TGCGCCAGGAGTCAGCTTGGGACAGGGCCACAAGAGACCCAGTACTTC.

To note about this clonotype: This may come from a read error, since a much larger clone is one base off. The chain uses TRBV30 and TRBJ1-3; D is uncertain. The CDR3 runs 15 residues. In germline, CDR1 is GTSNPN, CDR2 SVGIG (reference sequence). With 4 bases removed from V and 0 bases from J, the gap between germline ends came to 13 bases. The CDR3 DNA follows: TGTGCCTGGACCCGAGTCAGCCACTCTGGAAACACCATATATTTT. Translating gives CAWTRVSHSGNTIYF.